What follows describes a single T cell receptor beta chain. This sample is part of a study of type 1 regulatory T cells. Whole-study context: This in vitro CD4 product, T-allo10, is enriched for Tr1 cells and alloantigen-specific.

MiXCR, applied by TCRdb to the reads, yields one record per CDR3 protein. Found here are about 20,000 distinct CDR3 sequences, roughly 10% of them singletons; the top ten hold approximately 3%. The CDR3 extends over 12 amino acids. Germline V lookup: CDR1 DFQATT, CDR2 SNEGSKA (reference sequence). The germline V and J ends were trimmed by 2 bases and 5 bases, with 8 bases remaining between them. This chain connects TRBV20-1 to TRBJ2-3; D unresolved. The source material was CD4+ T cells, either the whole sample or a sorted fraction (not recorded which). This sequence originates from a human donor in good health. The CDR3 loop is CSARLRLDTQYF. The CDR3 DNA follows: TGCAGTGCTAGATTACGATTAGATACGCAGTATTTT.